These 25 T cell receptor beta chains were all obtained from the same sample, sequenced in a study of post-analysis software for immune sequencing data. General study points: Roughly five TRBV segments appeared more often in patients than in controls, and TRBV5-6, TRBV5-1 and TRBV20-1 were among these.

Unique-molecular-identifier-tagged TCR beta cDNA libraries were used. TCRdb used MiXCR to reprocess the PCR reads, holding one entry per CDR3 protein. The table records around 400,000 distinct CDR3 sequences, about a third of them present only once. These receptors' antigens are unknown. Sequencing was performed on blood. The receptors were gathered from a girl aged 5 to 17 with multiple sclerosis.

As concerns this clonotype: The junction departs from the called germline gene at one end, perhaps through a read error. J is TRBJ1-2 and V is TRBV3-1; TRBD1 might be the D (5 bases). This CDR3 spans 13 amino acids. CDR1 is LGHDT, CDR2 YNNKEL, per germline (reference sequence). Here the CDR3 DNA reads TGTGCCAGCAGCCCGCGGGGGGAAAATGGCTGCACCTTC. As protein: CASSPRGENGCTF. Based on the CDR3 plus reference TRBV3-1 and TRBJ1-2, the full variable domain is DTAVSQTPKYLVTQMGNDKSIKCEQNLGHDTMYWYKQDSKKFLKIMFSYNNKELIINETVPNRFSPKSPDKAHLNLHINSLELGDSAVYFCASSPRGENGCTFGSGTRLTVV.

Only a few counts were recorded for this clonotype. The V gene is TRBV20-1, the J gene TRBJ1-1, with 7 bases fitting TRBD1. Germline assignment: CDR1 DFQATT and CDR2 SNEGSKA (reference sequence). The CDR3 length is 13 residues. The V gene end was trimmed by 5 bases and the J gene end by 0 bases; junction bases not matched to a gene: 3. DNA of the CDR3: TGCAGTGCTCCTGGGACAGTGAACACTGAAGCTTTCTTT. Protein sequence: CSAPGTVNTEAFF.

This clonotype appeared a few times. The gene calls are TRBV4-3 and TRBJ2-3; either TRBD1 or TRBD2 may supply D (6 bases each). Trimming took off 1 base at V and 5 bases at J, with 13 bases between the two ends. The germline V gene has CDR1 LGHNA and CDR2 YSLEER. This CDR3 is built from 15 residues. DNA of the CDR3: TGCGCCAGCAGCCAAGGTGGAGGGGGAGGAGATACGCAGTATTTT. Its translation: CASSQGGGGGDTQYF.

The chain is built from TRBV7-2 and TRBJ2-7; a possible D gene is TRBD1 (6 bases). CDR3 length: 14 amino acids. Germline values: CDR1 SGHTA, CDR2 FQGNSA. V lost 5 bases, J lost 0 bases, and 11 bases lay in between. DNA for the CDR3: TGTGCCAGCAGCCAAGGACAGAACTCCTACGAGCAGTACTTC. It encodes CASSQGQNSYEQYF. Complete variable domain (other parts from reference TRBV7-2 and TRBJ2-7): GAGVSQSPSNKVTEKGKDVELRCDPISGHTALYWYRQSLGQGLEFLIYFQGNSAPDKSGLPSDRFSAERTGGSVSTLTIQRTQQEDSAVYLCASSQGQNSYEQYFGPGTRLTVT.

The chain recombines TRBV5-1 with TRBJ1-6; 9 nucleotides match TRBD1. The germline V gene has CDR1 SGHRS and CDR2 YFSETQ. The CDR3 spans 16 residues. With V trimmed by 5 bases and J by 10 bases, 13 bases remained unmatched. The CDR3, as DNA: TGCGCCAGCAGATCAACACCGGGACAGGGCAACTCACCCCTCCACTTT. Amino acids: CASRSTPGQGNSPLHF.

This chain's CDR3 is CASSPTDGDEQFF. For the CDR3, the DNA is TGTGCCAGCAGTCCCACGGACGGGGACGAGCAGTTCTTC. J is TRBJ2-1 and V is TRBV6-2 or TRBV6-3; D possibly uses TRBD1 or TRBD2 (5 bases each). Germline V gene sequence: CDR1 MNHEY, CDR2 SVGEGT. Between the trimmed V and J ends, which lost 5 bases and 10 bases, there was a span of 15 bases. CDR3 length: 13 residues.

This clonotype was counted between two and nine times. Its ends do not fully match the called genes, so a read error is possible. The chain carries TRBV7-9 and TRBJ2-5; 10 bases line up with TRBD1. Germline lookup yields CDR1 SEHNR and CDR2 FQNEAQ (reference sequence). CDR3 length: 15 residues. The CDR3 bases are TGTGCCAGCAGCCCGCGGACAGGGGGGGGAGAGGCCCAGTACTTC. Amino acids: CASSPRTGGGEAQYF. Combining the CDR3 with reference TRBV7-9 and TRBJ2-5 gives the whole variable domain DTGVSQNPRHKITKRGQNVTFRCDPISEHNRLYWYRQTLGQGPEFLTYFQNEAQLEKSRLLSDRFSAERPKGSFSTLEIQRTEQGDSAMYLCASSPRTGGGEAQYFGPGTRLLVL.

For the CDR3, the DNA is TGCAGCGTTGAAGATCAGGACGGAACACCCCTAGCCAAAAACATTCAGTACTTC. This sequence encodes CSVEDQDGTPLAKNIQYF. The V gene is TRBV29-1, the J gene TRBJ2-4; D ambiguous. Germline V gene data show CDR1 as SQVTM and CDR2 as ANQGSEA. With 0 bases removed from V and 0 bases from J, the gap between germline ends came to 18 bases. The CDR3 consists of 18 residues. The whole variable domain, remainder taken from reference TRBV29-1 and TRBJ2-4, is SAVISQKPSRDICQRGTSLTIQCQVDSQVTMMFWYRQQPGQSLTLIATANQGSEATYESGFVIDKFPISRPNLTFSTLTVSNMSPEDSSIYLCSVEDQDGTPLAKNIQYFGAGTRLSVL.

This chain joins TRBV5-1 and TRBJ2-5, with TRBD1 matching 7 bases. The assigned J gene may be wrong: the sequence end matches TRBJ2-7 better. The germline CDR1 and CDR2 sequences are SGHRS and YFSETQ. CDR3 length equals 19 residues. The CDR3, as DNA: TGCGCCAGCAGCTTTATGGGACAGTCCTTACTTGACAGCTCCTACGAGCAGTACTTC. It codes for CASSFMGQSLLDSSYEQYF.

This chain joins TRBV19 and TRBJ2-1, with D tentatively TRBD1 (6 bases). The CDR3 is 14 residues long. Germline CDR1 is LNHDA and CDR2 is SQIVND (reference sequence). V was clipped by 3 bases and J by 10 bases, with 16 bases between them. The CDR3 sequence: CASSIRDIGYEQFF. CDR3 bases: TGTGCCAGTAGTATCCGGGACATTGGGTACGAGCAGTTCTTC.

This clonotype was recorded once. CDR3 DNA sequence: TGTGCCAGCAGCGGGCAGGGGCACACTGAAGCTTTCTTT. Protein sequence: CASSGQGHTEAFF. J is TRBJ1-1 and V is TRBV6-1; possibly TRBD1 for D (6 bases). Germline V gives CDR1 MNHNS, CDR2 SASEGT. The CDR3 totals 13 residues. Trimming left V 6 bases short and J 3 bases short, with 11 bases between.

The chain couples TRBV2 to TRBJ2-1, with 12 positions matching TRBD1. The CDR3 runs to 14 residues. Germline trimming cut 8 bases from V and 6 bases from J; bases unmatched to any gene: 5. From germline, CDR1 is SNHLY and CDR2 FYNNEI. CDR3 region: CASPEGQGANEQFF. DNA for the CDR3: TGTGCCAGCCCGGAGGGACAGGGGGCCAATGAGCAGTTCTTC.

The CDR3 nucleotides read TGCGCCAGCAGCCCGGGACAGACGAGCACTGAAGCTTTCTTT. Residues: CASSPGQTSTEAFF. J is TRBJ1-1 and V is TRBV5-1; 7 bases agree with TRBD1. Germline V gene data show CDR1 as SGHRS and CDR2 as YFSETQ. The J segment lost 4 bases and the V segment lost 4 bases, leaving 7 bases of the junction unmatched. The CDR3 runs to 14 residues.

The V call is TRBV6-2 or TRBV6-3, the J call TRBJ2-7; perhaps D is TRBD1 or TRBD2 (5 bases each). V was pared by 2 bases and J by 2 bases, with 7 bases between. Germline-derived CDR1 and CDR2 are MNHEY and SVGEGT. The CDR3 is 13 amino acids. CDR3 amino acids: CASSYGGTYEQYF. The CDR3 nucleotides read TGTGCCAGCAGTTACGGGGGAACCTACGAGCAGTACTTC.

The chain carries TRBV7-9 and TRBJ2-1; 10 bases match TRBD1. Germline CDR1 SEHNR, CDR2 FQNEAQ (reference sequence). V lost 4 bases and J lost 4; bases outside the gene matches: 19. The CDR3 is 20 residues long. The chain's CDR3 is CASSSNPGRADRGRYNEQFF. The CDR3 nucleotides are TGTGCCAGCAGCTCGAACCCGGGTAGGGCGGACAGGGGGAGGTACAATGAGCAGTTCTTC.

V is TRBV12-3 or TRBV12-4 and J is TRBJ2-1; either TRBD1 or TRBD2 may fit D (5 bases each). The DNA matches TRBJ2-7 better at its end, which makes the J call doubtful. The CDR3 has 14 amino acids. CDR3 in amino acids: CASSFRGSYNEQYF. CDR3 sequence (DNA): TGTGCCAGCAGTTTTCGGGGCAGCTACAATGAGCAGTACTTC.

The chain links TRBV7-8 to TRBJ2-5; 7 nucleotides line up with TRBD1. Trimming at V came to 5 bases and at J to 4 bases, leaving 4 bases not matched to a gene. This CDR3 contains 13 residues. CDR1 and CDR2 (germline): SGHVS, FQNEAQ. This CDR3 reads CASSVDRLETQYF. As DNA, the CDR3 is TGTGCCAGCAGCGTGGACAGGTTAGAGACCCAGTACTTC.

The chain has TRBV7-8 and TRBJ2-1; perhaps TRBD1 as D (5 bases). This CDR3 region has 17 residues. Per germline, CDR1 SGHVS and CDR2 FQNEAQ. V lost 5 bases to trimming and J lost 7 bases, with 24 bases between them. CDR3: CASSLESQGFAQNEQFF. In nucleotides, the CDR3 is TGTGCCAGCAGCCTAGAGAGCCAGGGTTTCGCACAGAATGAGCAGTTCTTC.

The chain combines TRBV12-3 or TRBV12-4 with TRBJ2-7; possible D gene TRBD2, 6 bases. V lost 4 bases and J 6 bases, leaving 19 bases between the germline ends. The CDR3 extends over 15 amino acids. CDR3 loop: CASSSRGSDGGEQYF. The CDR3 nucleotides read TGTGCCAGCAGTTCTCGGGGGTCGGACGGGGGCGAGCAGTACTTC.

The chain has TRBV11-2 and TRBJ1-2, with a possible D match to TRBD1 (6 bases). V was pared by 3 bases and J by 4 bases, with 9 bases between. The CDR3 consists of 13 residues. Germline CDR1 and CDR2: SGHAT and FQNNGV. The CDR3 protein is CASSLGGLYGYTF. CDR3 DNA sequence: TGTGCCAGCAGCTTGGGGGGCCTCTATGGCTACACCTTC.

The genes are TRBV29-1 and TRBJ2-7; 10 positions agree with TRBD2. The J call is doubtful: the DNA matches TRBJ2-5 better. This CDR3 is built from 16 residues. Germline V CDR1 and CDR2: SQVTM, ANQGSEA. The CDR3 nucleotides are TGCAGCGTTGAAGTTTCCAGCGGGGGGGCCGGAGAGACCCAGTACTTC. It is translated as CSVEVSSGGAGETQYF.

V is TRBV12-3 or TRBV12-4 and J is TRBJ2-5; D is undetermined. Trimming stripped 6 bases from V and 4 bases from J, with 12 bases between. The CDR3 sequence is 13 residues long. CDR3 residues: CASSPSLVETQYF. The CDR3 DNA reads as TGTGCCAGCAGCCCAAGTTTAGTAGAGACCCAGTACTTC.

This clonotype was picked up a small number of times. The chain couples TRBV4-2 to TRBJ2-5, with TRBD1 matching over 8 bases. Germline CDR1 and CDR2: LGHNA and YNFKEQ. The CDR3 has 15 amino acids. Germline trimming cut 4 bases from V and 5 bases from J; bases unmatched to any gene: 9. This chain's CDR3 is CASSLGTGRGETQYF. CDR3 bases: TGTGCCAGCAGCCTAGGGACAGGACGGGGGGAGACCCAGTACTTC.

The chain uses TRBV5-1 and TRBJ2-3, with 7 bases fitting TRBD1. The CDR3 is made up of 17 amino acids. V was clipped by 2 bases and J by 6 bases; unmatched bases: 15. Germline CDR1 SGHRS, CDR2 YFSETQ. The CDR3 nucleotides are TGCGCCAGCAGCTTCCAATTAGGGGGCCCAGGGAGCGATACGCAGTATTTT. Protein product: CASSFQLGGPGSDTQYF.

This clonotype was found many times. This chain links TRBV29-1 with TRBJ2-1; possibly TRBD2 for D (5 bases). This CDR3 contains 12 residues. Trimming shortened V by 4 bases and J by 11 bases, and 15 bases separated the two germline ends. From germline, CDR1 is SQVTM and CDR2 ANQGSEA. In DNA, the CDR3 is TGCAGCGTTGGACTACAAGAACCTAAGCAGTTCTTC. Translation gives CSVGLQEPKQFF.